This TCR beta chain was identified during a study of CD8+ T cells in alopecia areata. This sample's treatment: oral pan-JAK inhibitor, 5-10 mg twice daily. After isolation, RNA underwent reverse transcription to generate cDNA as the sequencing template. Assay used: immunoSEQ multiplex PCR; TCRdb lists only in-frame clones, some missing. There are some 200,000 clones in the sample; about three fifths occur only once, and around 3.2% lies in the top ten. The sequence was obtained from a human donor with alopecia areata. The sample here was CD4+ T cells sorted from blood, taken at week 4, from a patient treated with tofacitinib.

CDR3: CASSPAWQGETQYF. The CDR3 DNA sequence: TGTGCCAGCAGCCCCGCTTGGCAGGGAGAGACCCAGTACTTC. This sequence joins TRBV9 and TRBJ2-5, with D possibly TRBD1 on 5 matching bases. V was clipped by 4 bases and J by 4 bases, with 14 bases between them. This CDR3 contains 14 residues. The germline CDR1 and CDR2 sequences are SGDLS and YYNGEE.